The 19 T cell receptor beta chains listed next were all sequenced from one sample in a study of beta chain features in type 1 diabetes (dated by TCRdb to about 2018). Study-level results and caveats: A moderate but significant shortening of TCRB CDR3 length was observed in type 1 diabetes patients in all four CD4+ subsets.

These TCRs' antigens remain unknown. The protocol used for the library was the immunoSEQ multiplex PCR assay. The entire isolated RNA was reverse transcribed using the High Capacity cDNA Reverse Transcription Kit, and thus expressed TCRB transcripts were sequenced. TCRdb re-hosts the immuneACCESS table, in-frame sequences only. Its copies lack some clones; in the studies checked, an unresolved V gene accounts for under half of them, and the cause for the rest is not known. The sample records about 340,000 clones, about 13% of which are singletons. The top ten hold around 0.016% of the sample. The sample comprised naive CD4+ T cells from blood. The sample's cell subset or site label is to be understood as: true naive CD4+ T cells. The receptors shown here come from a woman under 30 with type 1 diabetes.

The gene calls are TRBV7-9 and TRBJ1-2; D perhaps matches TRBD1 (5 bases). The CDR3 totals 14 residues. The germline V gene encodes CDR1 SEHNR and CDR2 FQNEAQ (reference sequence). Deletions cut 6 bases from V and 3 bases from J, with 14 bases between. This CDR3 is CASSFGGVYYGYTF. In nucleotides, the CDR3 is TGTGCCAGCAGTTTCGGAGGGGTGTACTATGGCTACACCTTC.

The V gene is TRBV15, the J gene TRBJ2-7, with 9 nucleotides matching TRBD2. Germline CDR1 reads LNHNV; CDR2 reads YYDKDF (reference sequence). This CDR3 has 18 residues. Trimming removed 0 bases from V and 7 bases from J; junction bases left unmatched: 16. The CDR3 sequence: CATSRDWTGRGRALEQYF. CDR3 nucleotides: TGTGCCACCAGCAGAGATTGGACAGGCCGCGGGAGGGCGCTTGAGCAGTACTTC.

The CDR3 bases are TGCGCCAGCAGCTCCGGGACAGGGGGTTGGTACGAGCAGTACTTC. As protein: CASSSGTGGWYEQYF. The rearrangement links TRBV5-1 to TRBJ2-7; 11 bases fit TRBD1. Looked up from germline, CDR1 is SGHRS and CDR2 is YFSETQ. CDR3 length equals 15 residues. V shed 3 bases, J shed 4 bases, and the junction held 6 bases outside the gene matches.

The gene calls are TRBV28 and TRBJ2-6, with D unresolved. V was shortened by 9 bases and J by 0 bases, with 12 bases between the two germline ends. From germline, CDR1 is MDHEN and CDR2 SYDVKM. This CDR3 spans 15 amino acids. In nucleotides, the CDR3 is TGTGCCAGTCAGAATCCTGGCTCTGGGGCCAACGTCCTGACTTTC. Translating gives CASQNPGSGANVLTF.

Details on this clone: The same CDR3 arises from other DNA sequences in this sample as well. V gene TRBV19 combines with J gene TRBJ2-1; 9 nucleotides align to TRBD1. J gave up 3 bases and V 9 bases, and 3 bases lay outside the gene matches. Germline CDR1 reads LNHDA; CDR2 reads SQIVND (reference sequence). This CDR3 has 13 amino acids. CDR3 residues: CASRDRDYNEQFF. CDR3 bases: TGTGCCAGCCGGGACAGGGACTACAATGAGCAGTTCTTC.

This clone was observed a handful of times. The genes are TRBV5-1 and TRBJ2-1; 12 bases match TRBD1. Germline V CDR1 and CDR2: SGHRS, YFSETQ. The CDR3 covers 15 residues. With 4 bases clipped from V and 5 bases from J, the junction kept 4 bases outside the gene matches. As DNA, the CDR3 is TGCGCCAGCAGCCCGGGACAGGGGGCCGACAATGAGCAGTTCTTC. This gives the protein CASSPGQGADNEQFF.

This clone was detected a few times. CDR3 bases: TGTGCCAGTAGTTACGGGGGGACTATGAACACTGAAGCTTTCTTT. Its protein product is CASSYGGTMNTEAFF. The rearrangement uses TRBV19 and TRBJ1-1; a possible D gene is TRBD1 (5 bases). This CDR3 comprises 15 residues. V lost 5 bases, J lost 0 bases, and 13 bases lay in between. Per germline, CDR1 LNHDA and CDR2 SQIVND (reference sequence).

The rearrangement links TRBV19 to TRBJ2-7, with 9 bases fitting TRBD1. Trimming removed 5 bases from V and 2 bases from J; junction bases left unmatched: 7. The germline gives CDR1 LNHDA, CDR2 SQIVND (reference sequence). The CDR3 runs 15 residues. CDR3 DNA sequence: TGTGCCAGTAGTGGGAAGGGACAGGGTCCCTACGAGCAGTACTTC. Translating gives CASSGKGQGPYEQYF.

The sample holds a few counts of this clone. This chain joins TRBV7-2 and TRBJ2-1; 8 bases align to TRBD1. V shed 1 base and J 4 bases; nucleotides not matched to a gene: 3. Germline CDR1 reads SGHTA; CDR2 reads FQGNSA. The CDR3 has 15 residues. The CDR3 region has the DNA TGTGCCAGCAGCTTAGGGACAGGGTCTTACAATGAGCAGTTCTTC. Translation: CASSLGTGSYNEQFF.

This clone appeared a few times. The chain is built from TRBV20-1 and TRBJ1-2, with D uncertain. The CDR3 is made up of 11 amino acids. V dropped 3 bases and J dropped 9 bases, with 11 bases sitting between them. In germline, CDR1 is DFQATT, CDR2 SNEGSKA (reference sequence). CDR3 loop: CSASRGGSYTF. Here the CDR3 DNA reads TGCAGTGCTAGTCGGGGAGGAAGCTACACCTTC.

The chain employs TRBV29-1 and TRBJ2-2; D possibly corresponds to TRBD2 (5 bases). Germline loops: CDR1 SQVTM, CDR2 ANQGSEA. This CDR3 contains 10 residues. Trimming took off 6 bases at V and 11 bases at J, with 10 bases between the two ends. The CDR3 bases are TGCAGCGTACGCGAGGGAGAGCTGTTTTTT. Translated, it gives CSVREGELFF.

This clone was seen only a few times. The CDR3 here is CASSFVLSGANVLTF. Written as DNA, the CDR3 is TGTGCCAGCAGCTTTGTTTTGTCTGGGGCCAACGTCCTGACTTTC. V gene TRBV27 combines with J gene TRBJ2-6; D remains unclear. Germline V gene lookup returns CDR1 MNHEY and CDR2 SMNVEV (reference sequence). V dropped 6 bases and J dropped 1 base, with 10 bases sitting between them. This CDR3 has 15 residues.

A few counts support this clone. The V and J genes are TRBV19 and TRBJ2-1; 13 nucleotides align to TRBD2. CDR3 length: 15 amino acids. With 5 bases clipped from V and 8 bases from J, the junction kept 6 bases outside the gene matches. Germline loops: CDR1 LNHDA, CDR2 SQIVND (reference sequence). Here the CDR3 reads CASSGRTSGSDEQFF. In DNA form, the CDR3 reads TGTGCCAGTAGTGGAAGGACTAGCGGGAGTGATGAGCAGTTCTTC.

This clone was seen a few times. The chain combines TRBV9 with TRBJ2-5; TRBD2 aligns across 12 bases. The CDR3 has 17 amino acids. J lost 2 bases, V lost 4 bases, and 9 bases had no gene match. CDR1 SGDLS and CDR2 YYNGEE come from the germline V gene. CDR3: CASSFLGLAGPQETQYF. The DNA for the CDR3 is TGTGCCAGCAGCTTCCTCGGACTAGCGGGACCTCAAGAGACCCAGTACTTC.

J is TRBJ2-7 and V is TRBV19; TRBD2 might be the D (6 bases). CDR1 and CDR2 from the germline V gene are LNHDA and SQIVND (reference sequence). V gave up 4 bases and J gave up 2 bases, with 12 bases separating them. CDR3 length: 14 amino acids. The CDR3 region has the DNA TGTGCCAGTAGTACCCAGCGGGCCGCCTACGAGCAGTACTTC. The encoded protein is CASSTQRAAYEQYF.

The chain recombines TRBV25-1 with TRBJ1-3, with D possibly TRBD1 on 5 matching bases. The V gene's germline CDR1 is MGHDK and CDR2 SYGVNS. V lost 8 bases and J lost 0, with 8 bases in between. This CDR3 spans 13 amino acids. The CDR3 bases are TGTGCCAGCTCAGGGTCCTCTGGAAACACCATATATTTT. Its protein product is CASSGSSGNTIYF.

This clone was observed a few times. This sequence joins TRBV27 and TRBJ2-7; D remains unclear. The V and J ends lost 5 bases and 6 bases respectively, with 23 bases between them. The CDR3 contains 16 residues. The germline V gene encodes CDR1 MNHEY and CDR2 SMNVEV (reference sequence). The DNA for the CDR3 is TGTGCCAGCAGTCTAACTCTAGGTCCGGCCCCCCTCGAGCAGTACTTC. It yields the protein CASSLTLGPAPLEQYF.

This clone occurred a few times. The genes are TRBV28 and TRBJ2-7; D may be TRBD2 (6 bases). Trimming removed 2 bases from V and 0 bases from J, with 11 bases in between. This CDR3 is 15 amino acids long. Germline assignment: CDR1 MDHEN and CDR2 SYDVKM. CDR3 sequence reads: CASSLGVADSYEQYF. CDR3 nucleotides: TGTGCCAGCAGTTTAGGAGTAGCGGACTCCTACGAGCAGTACTTC.

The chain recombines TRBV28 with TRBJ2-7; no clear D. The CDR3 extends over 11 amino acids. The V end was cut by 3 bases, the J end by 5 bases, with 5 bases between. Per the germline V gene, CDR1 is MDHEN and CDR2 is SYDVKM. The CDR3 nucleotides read TGTGCCAGCAGTTTCCTTGACGAGCAGTACTTC. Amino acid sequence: CASSFLDEQYF.